Shown below are 26 T cell receptor beta chains from a single sample sequenced in a study of cytomegalovirus exposure and HLA in healthy donors. The PCR contained 60 Vbeta and 13 Jbeta primers. Only in-frame clones appear in the TCRdb table, and some are missing; sequencing was by immunoSEQ multiplex PCR. The sample lists around 200,000 clones, 75% to 85% occurring once. Material: PBMCs. The origin of the receptors is a girl aged 10 to 17 in good health and CMV-seronegative.

The gene calls are TRBV4-2 and TRBJ2-1; weak D call: TRBD1 (5 bases). CDR3 length: 16 residues. Trimming pared 0 bases from V and 3 bases from J, leaving 12 bases between. Germline V gene sequence: CDR1 LGHNA, CDR2 YNFKEQ. CDR3 DNA sequence: TGTGCCAGCAGCCAAGATCTAAGGGGAAACTACAATGAGCAGTTCTTC. This gives the protein CASSQDLRGNYNEQFF.

The chain uses TRBV5-6 and TRBJ1-6, with TRBD1 matching over 7 bases. V shed 4 bases, J shed 7 bases, and the junction held 5 bases outside the gene matches. This CDR3 spans 14 amino acids. Germline loops: CDR1 SGHDT, CDR2 YYEEEE. The DNA of the CDR3 is TGTGCCAGCAGCCACAGGGGTAGAAATTCACCCCTCCACTTT. Its protein is CASSHRGRNSPLHF.

V and J are TRBV5-4 and TRBJ1-1; TRBD1 might be the D (6 bases). The germline V and J ends were trimmed by 0 bases and 7 bases, with 10 bases remaining between them. Germline CDR1 SGHNT, CDR2 YYREEE (reference sequence). The CDR3 length is 13 residues. For the CDR3, the DNA is TGTGCCAGCAGCTTGGATACAGGGTGTGAAGCTTTCTTT. It is translated as CASSLDTGCEAFF.

This rearrangement joins TRBV30 to TRBJ2-2; D not certain. V was pared by 0 bases and J by 6 bases, with 8 bases between. The CDR3 is 13 amino acids. The germline gives CDR1 GTSNPN, CDR2 SVGIG (reference sequence). In DNA form, the CDR3 reads TGTGCCTGGAGTGTACTGGTGTCCGGGGAGCTGTTTTTT. Residues: CAWSVLVSGELFF.

V and J are TRBV6-6 and TRBJ1-1; weak D call: TRBD1 (6 bases). V lost 7 bases and J lost 0, with 18 bases in between. The germline gives CDR1 MNHNY, CDR2 SVGAGI (reference sequence). The CDR3 loop spans 16 amino acids. The chain's CDR3 is CASTMDLGQMNTEAFF. The CDR3 DNA sequence: TGTGCCAGCACCATGGACTTAGGACAGATGAACACTGAAGCTTTCTTT.

The gene calls are TRBV25-1 and TRBJ2-7; possibly TRBD2 for D (6 bases). Germline V CDR1 and CDR2: MGHDK, SYGVNS. V was cut by 4 bases and J by 5 bases, with 15 bases left in between. The CDR3 extends over 14 amino acids. CDR3 coding DNA: TGTGCCAGCAGTGTAGAGGGGACTCGGGACGAGCAGTACTTC. It is translated as CASSVEGTRDEQYF.

The V and J genes are TRBV27 and TRBJ2-1; D is unclear. V lost 8 bases and J 8 bases, leaving 13 bases between the germline ends. The germline V gene has CDR1 MNHEY and CDR2 SMNVEV (reference sequence). This CDR3 comprises 12 residues. As DNA, the CDR3 is TGTGCCAGCGGCTCAGACCGGGATGAGCAGTTCTTC. This sequence encodes CASGSDRDEQFF.

The chain is built from TRBV28 and TRBJ1-2; TRBD1 matches 12 bases. V lost 2 bases, J lost 8 bases, and 12 bases stayed unmatched. The CDR3 runs to 17 residues. The V gene's germline CDR1 is MDHEN and CDR2 SYDVKM. The CDR3 coding sequence is TGTGCCAGCAGTTTAGACCCCCCGGGACAGGGGGCAGGAGGCTACACCTTC. Protein sequence: CASSLDPPGQGAGGYTF.

CDR3 residues: CASSVATSPHQETQYF. The CDR3 DNA follows: TGTGCCAGCAGCGTAGCCACTAGCCCGCACCAAGAGACCCAGTACTTC. The chain carries TRBV9 and TRBJ2-5, with D possibly being TRBD2 (6 bases). The CDR3 is made up of 16 amino acids. Germline loops: CDR1 SGDLS, CDR2 YYNGEE. The V and J ends lost 0 bases and 0 bases respectively, with 12 bases between them.

In nucleotides, the CDR3 is TGTGCCAGTAGTATATCGGTGGATGGCTACACCTTC. This codes for CASSISVDGYTF. This sequence joins TRBV19 and TRBJ1-2; D ambiguous. CDR1 and CDR2 from the germline V gene are LNHDA and SQIVND (reference sequence). Trimming left V 2 bases short and J 6 bases short, with 7 bases between. This CDR3 spans 12 amino acids.

The chain recombines TRBV5-1 with TRBJ1-4; 7 nucleotides agree with TRBD1. V lost 3 bases to trimming and J lost 5 bases; unmatched junction nucleotides: 7. From germline, CDR1 is SGHRS and CDR2 YFSETQ. CDR3 length: 15 residues. CDR3 nucleotides: TGCGCCAGCAGCTGGCAGGCGACAGGGAATGAAAAACTGTTTTTT. It encodes CASSWQATGNEKLFF.

The rearrangement links TRBV15 to TRBJ2-3; 9 bases are shared with TRBD2. V trimming: 5 bases; J trimming: 3 bases; junction bases outside the gene matches: 12. CDR1 LNHNV and CDR2 YYDKDF come from the germline V gene (reference sequence). The CDR3 is 17 residues long. This CDR3 is CATSQPSGGRGTDTQYF. The CDR3 nucleotides are TGTGCCACCAGCCAACCCAGCGGCGGGAGGGGGACAGATACGCAGTATTTT.

This rearrangement joins TRBV7-2 to TRBJ1-1, with TRBD1 as a possible D gene (5 bases). The CDR3 is 16 amino acids. V was pared by 1 base and J by 4 bases, with 16 bases between. The V gene's germline CDR1 is SGHTA and CDR2 FQGNSA. As DNA, the CDR3 is TGTGCCAGCAGCTTAGTGGGGGGGGTAAAGAGCACTGAAGCTTTCTTT. Its protein is CASSLVGGVKSTEAFF.

This sequence joins TRBV4-3 and TRBJ1-2, with D perhaps TRBD1 (6 bases). This CDR3 region has 14 residues. CDR1 LGHNA and CDR2 YSLEER come from the germline V gene. V lost 1 base and J 8 bases, leaving 14 bases between the germline ends. CDR3 in amino acids: CASSQVSGVGGYTF. CDR3 nucleotide sequence: TGCGCCAGCAGCCAAGTATCAGGGGTGGGCGGCTACACCTTC.

This chain joins TRBV11-1 and TRBJ2-7; the match to TRBD1 covers 12 bases. Trimming removed 5 bases from V and 10 bases from J; junction bases left unmatched: 6. This CDR3 is 13 amino acids long. Per the germline V gene, CDR1 is SGHAT and CDR2 is FQDESV (reference sequence). As DNA, the CDR3 is TGTGCCAGCAGCGGGGGGACAGGGGGCCTCCAGTACTTC. Protein sequence: CASSGGTGGLQYF.

The CDR3 here is CASSQGDSRYTF. CDR3 nucleotides: TGCGCCAGCAGCCAAGGGGACAGCCGCTACACCTTC. This rearrangement joins TRBV4-3 to TRBJ1-2; 7 nucleotides agree with TRBD1. V dropped 1 base and J dropped 9; count of bases not matched to a gene: 2. The CDR3 is 12 amino acids. Germline-derived CDR1 and CDR2 are LGHNA and YSLEER.

The chain is built from TRBV25-1 and TRBJ1-6, with D unresolved. From germline, CDR1 is MGHDK and CDR2 SYGVNS. V lost 4 bases and J 9 bases, leaving 10 bases between the germline ends. This CDR3 comprises 13 residues. The CDR3 DNA reads as TGTGCCAGCAGTGTGGGCCAGTCTTCACCCCTCCACTTT. Its translation: CASSVGQSSPLHF. Full variable domain (rest looked up from reference TRBV25-1 and TRBJ1-6): EADIYQTPRYLVIGTGKKITLECSQTMGHDKMYWYQQDPGMELHLIHYSYGVNSTEKGDLSSESTVSRIRTEHFPLTLESARPSHTSQYLCASSVGQSSPLHFGNGTRLTVT.

This chain joins TRBV5-1 and TRBJ1-2, with no clear D. CDR1 and CDR2 from the germline V gene are SGHRS and YFSETQ. V was shortened by 1 base and J by 4 bases, with 14 bases between the two germline ends. The CDR3 loop spans 15 amino acids. CDR3 bases: TGCGCCAGCAGCTTGTTTGCTGTCTCGGGCTATGGCTACACCTTC. It translates to CASSLFAVSGYGYTF.

In its sample, this clone was seen once. The rearrangement uses TRBV9 and TRBJ2-1; D gene ambiguous. This CDR3 is 15 amino acids long. Germline CDR1 SGDLS, CDR2 YYNGEE. Trimming shortened V by 0 bases and J by 2 bases, and 9 bases separated the two germline ends. CDR3 amino acids: CASSVERGPYNEQFF. The CDR3 nucleotides are TGTGCCAGCAGCGTAGAAAGAGGCCCCTACAATGAGCAGTTCTTC.

V is TRBV7-9 and J is TRBJ2-1, with TRBD2 matching over 11 bases. The CDR3 spans 16 residues. Per germline, CDR1 SEHNR and CDR2 FQNEAQ (reference sequence). After removal of 6 bases from V and 6 bases from J, the junction contained 10 bases not matched to a gene. The CDR3 DNA is TGTGCCAGCAGTTCTATTAGCGGGGGGGCCGTCAATGAGCAGTTCTTC. Encoded protein: CASSSISGGAVNEQFF.

The chain is built from TRBV5-1 and TRBJ1-6, with a tentative D call TRBD1 (5 bases). Deletions cut 4 bases from V and 14 bases from J, with 13 bases between. The germline gives CDR1 SGHRS, CDR2 YFSETQ. CDR3 length: 12 residues. The CDR3 reads CASSRPQGSLHF. The CDR3 DNA follows: TGCGCCAGCAGCCGGCCGCAGGGATCCCTCCACTTT. Combining the CDR3 with reference TRBV5-1 and TRBJ1-6 gives the whole variable domain KAGVTQTPRYLIKTRGQQVTLSCSPISGHRSVSWYQQTPGQGLQFLFEYFSETQRNKGNFPGRFSGRQFSNSRSEMNVSTLELGDSALYLCASSRPQGSLHFGNGTRLTVT.

The chain combines TRBV9 with TRBJ2-2, with 7 bases aligning to TRBD1. The V gene end was trimmed by 3 bases and the J gene end by 7 bases; junction bases not matched to a gene: 9. The CDR3 consists of 15 residues. Germline-derived CDR1 and CDR2 are SGDLS and YYNGEE. The CDR3 spells CASSEPGTAFGELFF. DNA for the CDR3: TGTGCCAGCAGCGAACCCGGGACAGCCTTCGGGGAGCTGTTTTTT.

The chain recombines TRBV7-9 with TRBJ1-4; TRBD1 aligns across 7 bases. Looked up from germline, CDR1 is SEHNR and CDR2 is FQNEAQ (reference sequence). The CDR3 sequence is 15 residues long. Trimming removed 1 base from V and 8 bases from J; junction bases left unmatched: 7. The CDR3 DNA is TGTGCCAGCAGCTTAGGCCCAGGGGGGAACGAAAAACTGTTTTTT. It yields the protein CASSLGPGGNEKLFF.

The gene calls are TRBV29-1 and TRBJ2-7; D possibly corresponds to TRBD2 (5 bases). The V gene lost 4 bases and the J gene lost 2 bases, with 6 bases spanning the gap. CDR1 and CDR2 (germline): SQVTM, ANQGSEA. The CDR3 runs to 11 residues. In DNA, the CDR3 is TGCAGCGTTGGGAGGACCTACGAGCAGTACTTC. Encoded protein: CSVGRTYEQYF.

The table lists this clone with a few counts. The gene calls are TRBV6-1 and TRBJ2-1; 9 bases map to TRBD2. The J segment lost 0 bases and the V segment lost 0 bases, leaving 3 bases of the junction unmatched. Germline assignment: CDR1 MNHNS and CDR2 SASEGT. The CDR3 runs to 17 residues. The CDR3 reads CASSEALSGSSYNEQFF. The CDR3 nucleotides read TGTGCCAGCAGTGAAGCACTTAGCGGGAGCTCCTACAATGAGCAGTTCTTC.

The chain couples TRBV27 to TRBJ2-3; 7 bases align to TRBD1. V gave up 5 bases and J gave up 0 bases; unmatched junction bases: 8. The CDR3 covers 16 residues. CDR1 is MNHEY and CDR2 is SMNVEV in the germline V gene (reference sequence). The CDR3 coding sequence is TGTGCCAGCAGTCTAAACCCGGGACAGAGCACAGATACGCAGTATTTT. Its translation is CASSLNPGQSTDTQYF.